This passage covers 27 T cell receptor beta chains from one sample sequenced in a study of T cells in Graves' hyperthyroidism and ophthalmopathy. Template material for amplifying TCR beta CDR3 regions consisted of RNA transcripts. Using the HTBI primer set, a first-round RT-PCR was run on the TCR CDR3. From the multiplex PCR reads, TCRdb called clonotypes with MiXCR, one entry per CDR3 protein. The data contain about 380,000 distinct CDR3 sequences, approximately 17% of them singletons. Source material: blood. These receptor sequences come from a man aged 18 to 29 with Graves' ophthalmopathy.

The chain carries TRBV9 and TRBJ2-5; D is perhaps TRBD1 or TRBD2 (7 bases each). Trimming pared 2 bases from V and 5 bases from J, leaving 16 bases between. In germline, CDR1 is SGDLS, CDR2 YYNGEE. CDR3 length: 15 amino acids. DNA of the CDR3: TGTGCCAGCAGCGTCGGGGGAGGGGGCCGTGAGACCCAGTACTTC. Its translation: CASSVGGGGRETQYF.

J is TRBJ1-3 and V is TRBV6-6; no reliable D call. Trimming took 2 bases from V and 0 from J, leaving 11 bases between them. Germline CDR1 is MNHNY and CDR2 is SVGAGI (reference sequence). The length of the CDR3 is 16 residues. The CDR3 is CASSYGVGGSGNTIYF. The CDR3, as DNA: TGTGCCAGCAGTTACGGGGTAGGCGGCTCTGGAAACACCATATATTTT.

In regard to this clonotype: The junction does not match germline at one end; this may be a read error. This chain uses TRBV2 with TRBJ2-1, with D possibly called TRBD1 or TRBD2 (5 bases each). The CDR3 runs to 15 residues. Germline V gives CDR1 SNHLY, CDR2 FYNNEI. As DNA, the CDR3 is TGTGCCAGCAGAGAAGGATGGGGCGGGTTTAATGAGCAGTTCTTC. Translation: CASREGWGGFNEQFF.

For this clonotype: Because the CDR3's place on the DNA is in doubt, the DNA is left out and the CDR3 is given as listed by TCRdb. The gene calls are TRBV7-3 and TRBJ2-2; the tabulated D call, TRBD1, remains unverified against the DNA. CDR1 and CDR2 (germline): SGHTA, FQGTGA. The CDR3 extends over 21 residues, inclusive of both ends. The CDR3 spells CARVPVREGSSSGQGPGELFF.

A single count supports this clonotype. The gene calls are TRBV6-1 and TRBJ1-2; no definite D call. From germline, CDR1 is MNHNS and CDR2 SASEGT. V was shortened by 5 bases and J by 8 bases, with 15 bases between the two germline ends. CDR3 length: 13 amino acids. This CDR3 reads CASSQDTARGYTF. For the CDR3, the DNA is TGTGCCAGCAGTCAAGACACGGCCCGGGGCTACACCTTC.

This clonotype was seen many times. This chain joins TRBV28 and TRBJ1-6, with unresolved D. V gave up 5 bases and J gave up 10 bases, with 18 bases separating them. The CDR3 has 15 amino acids. Germline CDR1 and CDR2: MDHEN and SYDVKM. The DNA of the CDR3 is TGTGCCAGCAGTGGGAGGGAGAGGATCGGCTCACCCCTCCACTTT. It yields the protein CASSGRERIGSPLHF.

This clonotype was counted ten times or more. J is TRBJ2-5 and V is TRBV20-1; maybe TRBD1 (6 bases). The CDR3 extends over 14 amino acids. Trimming shortened V by 0 bases and J by 1 base, and 9 bases separated the two germline ends. CDR1 DFQATT and CDR2 SNEGSKA come from the germline V gene (reference sequence). CDR3 sequence reads: CSAREPTGQETQYF. The CDR3 DNA reads TGCAGTGCTAGAGAACCGACAGGCCAAGAGACCCAGTACTTC.

CDR3 DNA: TGTGCCAGCAGTTTATGGCAGGGTTATATTGAGAACTATGGCTACACCTTC. Protein product: CASSLWQGYIENYGYTF. The chain couples TRBV12-3 or TRBV12-4 to TRBJ1-2, with D perhaps matching TRBD1 (5 bases). The V gene lost 2 bases and the J gene lost 2 bases, with 18 bases spanning the gap. The CDR3 extends over 17 amino acids.

This clonotype was seen more than once but under ten times. The chain carries TRBV9 and TRBJ2-5; 7 bases fit TRBD2. CDR1 is SGDLS, CDR2 YYNGEE, per germline. The V gene end was trimmed by 4 bases and the J gene end by 3 bases; junction bases not matched to a gene: 6. This CDR3 has 14 amino acids. The CDR3 spells CASSPQGGKETQYF. For the CDR3, the DNA is TGTGCCAGCAGCCCCCAGGGAGGGAAAGAGACCCAGTACTTC.

The table lists this clonotype with a few counts. The chain employs TRBV6-2 or TRBV6-3 and TRBJ1-1; 9 bases are a match to TRBD1. CDR1 and CDR2 (germline): MNHEY, SVGEGT. This CDR3 contains 17 residues. Unmatched junction bases numbered 14, after V lost 2 bases and J lost 7 bases. In DNA, the CDR3 is TGTGCCAGCAGTTACCCCTGGGACAGGGAAGATCCTGGTGAAGCTTTCTTT. This sequence encodes CASSYPWDREDPGEAFF.

The V call is TRBV19, the J call TRBJ1-1; maybe TRBD1 (5 bases). The germline gives CDR1 LNHDA, CDR2 SQIVND (reference sequence). V was shortened by 5 bases and J by 10 bases, with 17 bases between the two germline ends. This CDR3 spans 13 amino acids. CDR3 in amino acids: CASSPSLGQLAFF. Written as DNA, the CDR3 is TGTGCCAGTAGTCCCTCTCTGGGGCAACTAGCTTTCTTT.

This CDR3 is CASSPPGSWRGATDTQYF. The DNA for the CDR3 is TGTGCCAGCAGTCCCCCAGGTAGTTGGCGGGGGGCAACAGATACGCAGTATTTT. The chain is built from TRBV12-3 or TRBV12-4 and TRBJ2-3; TRBD2 matches 8 bases. The CDR3 extends over 18 amino acids. V dropped 5 bases and J dropped 3; count of bases not matched to a gene: 16.

This chain uses TRBV11-3 with TRBJ2-6, with D unclear. The CDR3 is 18 residues long. V was pared by 4 bases and J by 4 bases, with 20 bases between. Germline V gene lookup returns CDR1 SGHNT and CDR2 YENEEA. As DNA, the CDR3 is TGTGCCAGCAGCTACCTTGGGCAGATAGGATCCGGGGCCAACGTCCTGACTTTC. Protein: CASSYLGQIGSGANVLTF.

This clonotype was observed at least ten times. The chain carries TRBV2 and TRBJ1-3; 10 bases line up with TRBD1. The V and J ends lost 4 bases and 3 bases, in that order; junction bases with no gene match: 3. The germline V gene encodes CDR1 SNHLY and CDR2 FYNNEI. The CDR3 runs 15 residues. The chain's CDR3 is CASSAGTGVGNTIYF. The CDR3, as DNA: TGTGCCAGCAGTGCCGGGACAGGGGTTGGAAACACCATATATTTT.

This clonotype was seen ten or more times. The chain carries TRBV29-1 and TRBJ1-2, with 7 bases that match TRBD1. Germline CDR1 reads SQVTM; CDR2 reads ANQGSEA. V was clipped by 5 bases and J by 7 bases; unmatched bases: 4. This CDR3 has 11 residues. In DNA, the CDR3 is TGCAGCGTTAGACAGGGTTTTGGCTACACCTTC. Translation gives CSVRQGFGYTF.

The rearrangement links TRBV5-1 to TRBJ1-1; 11 bases line up with TRBD1. V gave up 4 bases and J gave up 7 bases; unmatched junction bases: 6. Germline V gene sequence: CDR1 SGHRS, CDR2 YFSETQ. The CDR3 loop spans 14 amino acids. The CDR3 loop is CASSLEDRGLEAFF. For the CDR3, the DNA is TGCGCCAGCAGCCTAGAGGACAGGGGGCTTGAAGCTTTCTTT. Using reference TRBV5-1 and TRBJ1-1 for the parts outside the CDR3, the full variable domain is KAGVTQTPRYLIKTRGQQVTLSCSPISGHRSVSWYQQTPGQGLQFLFEYFSETQRNKGNFPGRFSGRQFSNSRSEMNVSTLELGDSALYLCASSLEDRGLEAFFGQGTRLTVV.

This clonotype was detected ten times or more. The chain couples TRBV2 to TRBJ1-6, with 8 bases that match TRBD1. V shed 5 bases, J shed 10 bases, and the junction held 7 bases outside the gene matches. The CDR3 sequence is 14 residues long. Germline V gene lookup returns CDR1 SNHLY and CDR2 FYNNEI. This CDR3 is CASSYGQGSSPLHF. CDR3 DNA: TGTGCCAGCAGTTACGGACAGGGAAGCTCACCCCTCCACTTT. Full variable domain (remainder filled in from reference TRBV2 and TRBJ1-6): EPEVTQTPSHQVTQMGQEVILRCVPISNHLYFYWYRQILGQKVEFLVSFYNNEISEKSEIFDDQFSVERPDGSNFTLKIRSTKLEDSAMYFCASSYGQGSSPLHFGNGTRLTVT.

The chain's CDR3 is CATRRDWNTEAFF. CDR3 bases: TGTGCCACCCGAAGGGACTGGAACACTGAAGCTTTCTTT. The chain combines TRBV19 with TRBJ1-1, with a possible D match to TRBD1 (5 bases). The V end was cut by 10 bases, the J end by 1 base, with 13 bases between. This CDR3 has 13 residues. Per germline, CDR1 LNHDA and CDR2 SQIVND (reference sequence).

J is TRBJ1-2 and V is TRBV2; D might be TRBD1 (5 bases). This CDR3 comprises 13 residues. Germline V gene data show CDR1 as SNHLY and CDR2 as FYNNEI. Trimming pared 6 bases from V and 8 bases from J, leaving 16 bases between. Here the CDR3 reads CASRRDGAGGYTF. CDR3 nucleotide sequence: TGTGCCAGCAGGAGGGACGGGGCCGGGGGCTACACCTTC. Combining the CDR3 with reference TRBV2 and TRBJ1-2 gives the whole variable domain EPEVTQTPSHQVTQMGQEVILRCVPISNHLYFYWYRQILGQKVEFLVSFYNNEISEKSEIFDDQFSVERPDGSNFTLKIRSTKLEDSAMYFCASRRDGAGGYTFGSGTRLTVV.

In this sample, this clonotype turned up a few times. The J gene is TRBJ2-5, the V gene TRBV9; D gene unclear. This CDR3 comprises 14 residues. Germline-derived CDR1 and CDR2 are SGDLS and YYNGEE. Trimming took off 3 bases at V and 7 bases at J, with 16 bases between the two ends. CDR3 in amino acids: CASSDNAASGTQYF. Written as DNA, the CDR3 is TGTGCCAGCAGCGATAACGCGGCGTCGGGGACCCAGTACTTC.

V is TRBV2 and J is TRBJ2-7, with TRBD2 matching 11 bases. The V and J ends lost 5 bases and 2 bases, in that order; junction bases with no gene match: 5. This CDR3 contains 15 residues. Germline CDR1 and CDR2: SNHLY and FYNNEI. For the CDR3, the DNA is TGTGCCAGCAGTTCACTAGCGGGGGAGACCTACGAGCAGTACTTC. It specifies CASSSLAGETYEQYF.

This clonotype has more than one count but fewer than ten. The chain carries TRBV19 and TRBJ1-6, with D possibly matching TRBD1 (5 bases). From germline, CDR1 is LNHDA and CDR2 SQIVND (reference sequence). Trimming removed 5 bases at V and 14 bases at J, with 10 bases between. This CDR3 has 11 residues. CDR3 coding DNA: TGTGCCAGTAGTGGGGGAAACACCCTCCACTTT. Translation: CASSGGNTLHF.

This clonotype has at least ten counts. This chain joins TRBV20-1 and TRBJ2-7, with D possibly being TRBD1 or TRBD2 (5 bases each). The CDR3 covers 13 residues. V lost 4 bases and J lost 4, with 14 bases in between. Germline CDR1 is DFQATT and CDR2 is SNEGSKA (reference sequence). CDR3 region: CSAISGASYEQYF. In nucleotides, the CDR3 is TGCAGTGCTATCTCCGGGGCATCTTACGAGCAGTACTTC.

At least ten counts were recorded for this clonotype. This sequence joins TRBV20-1 and TRBJ1-2, with D possibly being TRBD1 (5 bases). The V end lost 6 bases, the J end lost 6 bases, and 23 bases lay between the germline ends. The germline gives CDR1 DFQATT, CDR2 SNEGSKA (reference sequence). This CDR3 has 15 residues. In DNA form, the CDR3 reads TGCAGTGCACACACCCGGGACGCAGAAAAAGATGGCTACACCTTC. Translated: CSAHTRDAEKDGYTF.

Of note for this clonotype: A much bigger clone sits one base away, suggesting this may be a read error. The chain recombines TRBV27 with TRBJ1-5; D perhaps matches TRBD1 (5 bases). CDR1 and CDR2 (germline): MNHEY, SMNVEV (reference sequence). The CDR3 has 14 residues. The CDR3 nucleotides read TGTGCCAGCAGGTTATCAGGGAGCAATCAGCCCCAGCATTTT. Residues: CASRLSGSNQPQHF.

The chain couples TRBV20-1 to TRBJ1-5, with 7 bases fitting TRBD1. Per the germline V gene, CDR1 is DFQATT and CDR2 is SNEGSKA (reference sequence). The trim removed 4 bases at V and 4 bases at J, leaving 7 bases unmatched. This CDR3 contains 14 residues. The CDR3 reads CSAKTPTGNQPQHF. CDR3 DNA: TGCAGTGCTAAAACTCCGACAGGGAATCAGCCCCAGCATTTT.

This clonotype was seen at least ten times. The V call is TRBV20-1, the J call TRBJ1-2; D is possibly TRBD1 (5 bases). Germline V gives CDR1 DFQATT, CDR2 SNEGSKA (reference sequence). Trimming pared 0 bases from V and 4 bases from J, leaving 18 bases between. The CDR3 is made up of 16 amino acids. The CDR3 region is CSARDPTKGDSYGYTF. The CDR3 nucleotides read TGCAGTGCTAGAGATCCTACAAAAGGGGACTCCTATGGCTACACCTTC.